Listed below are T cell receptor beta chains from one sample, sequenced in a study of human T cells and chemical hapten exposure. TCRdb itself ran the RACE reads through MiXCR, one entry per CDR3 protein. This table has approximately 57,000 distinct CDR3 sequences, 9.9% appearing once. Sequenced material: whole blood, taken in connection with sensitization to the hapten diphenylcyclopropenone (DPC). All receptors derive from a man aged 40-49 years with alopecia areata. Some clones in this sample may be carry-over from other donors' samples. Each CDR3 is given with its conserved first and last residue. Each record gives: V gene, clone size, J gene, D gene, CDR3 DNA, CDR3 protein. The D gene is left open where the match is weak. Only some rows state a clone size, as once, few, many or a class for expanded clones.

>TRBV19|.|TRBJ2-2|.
TGTGCCAGTAGTACCCCAGGCCGGGGAACCGGGGAGCTGTTTTTT
CASSTPGRGTGELFF
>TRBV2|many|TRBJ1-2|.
TGTGCCAGCAGTCTGGACGGATGGGCCGGCTACACCTTC
CASSLDGWAGYTF
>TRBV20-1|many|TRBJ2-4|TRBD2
TGCAGTGCAGAAGGGACTAGCGGGAGCCTCAGGAACATTCAGTACTTC
CSAEGTSGSLRNIQYF
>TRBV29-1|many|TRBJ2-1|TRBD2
TGCAGCGTTGTCGTGAGACTAGCGGACAATGAGCAGTTCTTC
CSVVVRLADNEQFF
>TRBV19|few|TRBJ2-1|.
TGTGCCAGTAGTACCCACAGCCTTAGCTCCTACAATGAGCAGTTCTTC
CASSTHSLSSYNEQFF
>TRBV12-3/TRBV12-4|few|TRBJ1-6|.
TGTGCCAGCAGGCGGACGGCCCATAATTCACCCCTCCACTTT
CASRRTAHNSPLHF
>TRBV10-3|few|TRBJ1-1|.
TGTGCCATCAGACCGACTGAAGGGGGGTCCCCTGAAGCTTTCTTT
CAIRPTEGGSPEAFF
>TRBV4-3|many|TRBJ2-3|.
TGCGCCAGCAGCCAAGATGACAGAACTAGCACAGATACGCAGTATTTT
CASSQDDRTSTDTQYF
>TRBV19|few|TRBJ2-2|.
TGTGCCAGTAGTATTGCTGGGCAGTCGAACACCGGGGAGCTGTTTTTT
CASSIAGQSNTGELFF
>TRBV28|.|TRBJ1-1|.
TGTGCCAGCAGTCCCAGGAGTAGTGAAGCTTTCTTT
CASSPRSSEAFF
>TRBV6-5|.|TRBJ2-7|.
TGTGCCAGCAGCTTCGGAACTACCTACGAGCAGTACTTC
CASSFGTTYEQYF
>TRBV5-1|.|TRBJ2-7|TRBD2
TGCGCCAGCACTCCTGCCGGGACTAGCGGGAGGCATCCCTACGAGCAGTACTTC
CASTPAGTSGRHPYEQYF
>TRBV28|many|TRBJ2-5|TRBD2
TGTGCCAGCAGTTTAATGGGAGCGGGAGGAGAGACCCAGTACTTC
CASSLMGAGGETQYF
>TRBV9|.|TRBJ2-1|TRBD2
TGTGCCAGCAGCGTATTTACTAGCGGGAGTAATGAGCAGTTCTTC
CASSVFTSGSNEQFF
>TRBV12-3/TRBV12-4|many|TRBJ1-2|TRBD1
TGTGCCAGCAGTCCCCGACAGGGGTACTATGGCTACACCTTC
CASSPRQGYYGYTF
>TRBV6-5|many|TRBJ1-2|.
TGTGCCAGCAGTACAGGGTTTAGCGACTATGGCTACACCTTC
CASSTGFSDYGYTF
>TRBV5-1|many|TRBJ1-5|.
TGCGCCAGCAGCCCCGTCGCGGGCCCAGGGCAGCCCCAGCATTTT
CASSPVAGPGQPQHF
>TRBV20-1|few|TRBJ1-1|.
TGCAGTGCTAGCAGGCTTACAAACACTGAAGCTTTCTTT
CSASRLTNTEAFF
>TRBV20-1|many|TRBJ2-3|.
TGCAGTGCTAGAGAAGGGCATCCAGATACGCAGTATTTT
CSAREGHPDTQYF
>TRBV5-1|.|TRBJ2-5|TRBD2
TGCGCCAGCGGCGGAAGCGGGAGAGACCAAGAGACCCAGTACTTC
CASGGSGRDQETQYF
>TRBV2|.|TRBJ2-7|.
TGTGCCAGCAGTGAAGTATCACACTACGAGCAGTACTTC
CASSEVSHYEQYF
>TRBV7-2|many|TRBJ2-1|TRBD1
TGTGCCAGCAGCTTAGAGGGGACAGTACCATACAATGAGCAGTTCTTC
CASSLEGTVPYNEQFF
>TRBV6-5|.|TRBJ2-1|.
TGTGCCAGCAGTAACGTCGGGGAGCAGTTCTTC
CASSNVGEQFF
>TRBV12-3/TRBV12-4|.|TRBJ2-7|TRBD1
TGTGCCAGCAGCCCGCGGGACAGGGAGATTGCTGGGGCCTACGAGCAGTACTTC
CASSPRDREIAGAYEQYF
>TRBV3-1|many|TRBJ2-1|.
TGTGCCAGCAGCCAAGGAGGGCAAATCAATGAGCAGTTCTTC
CASSQGGQINEQFF
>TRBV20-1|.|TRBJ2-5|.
TGCAGTGCGATGGATGGGCAAGAGACCCAGTACTTC
CSAMDGQETQYF
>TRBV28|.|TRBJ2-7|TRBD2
TGTGCCAGCAGTCTCCGGACTAGCCGTCGCGAGCAGTACTTC
CASSLRTSRREQYF
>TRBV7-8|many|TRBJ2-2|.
TGTGCCAGCAGCTTAATAGGGACACAAACCGGGGAGCTGTTTTTT
CASSLIGTQTGELFF
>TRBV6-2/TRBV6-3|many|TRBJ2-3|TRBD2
TGTGCCAGCAGTTACCCTCCCGGGACTAGCCTCACAGATACGCAGTATTTT
CASSYPPGTSLTDTQYF
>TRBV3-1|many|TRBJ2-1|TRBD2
TGTGCCAGCAGCCGGGGACTAGCGGGAGTAGGGTCCTACAATGAGCAGTTCTTC
CASSRGLAGVGSYNEQFF
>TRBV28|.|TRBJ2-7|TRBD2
TGTGCCAGCAGTTTGTTTTTAGCGGGGTACTACGAGCAGTACTTC
CASSLFLAGYYEQYF
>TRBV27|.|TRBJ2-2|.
TGTGCCAGCAGTTTAATGGGGCACGGGGAGCTGTTTTTT
CASSLMGHGELFF
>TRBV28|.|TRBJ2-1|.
TGTGCCGGCTCTGGGTCCTACAATGAGCAGTTCTTC
CAGSGSYNEQFF
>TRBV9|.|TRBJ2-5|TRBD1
TGTGCCAGCAGCTTTGGGACAGGGGGGCAAGAGACCCAGTACTTC
CASSFGTGGQETQYF
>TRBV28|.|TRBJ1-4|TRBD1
TGTGCCAGCAGTGTCTCGGGACAGATTAATGAAAAACTGTTTTTT
CASSVSGQINEKLFF
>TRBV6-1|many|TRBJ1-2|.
TGTGCCAGCAGTGATCTCGTGGGTGTGGGCTACACCTTC
CASSDLVGVGYTF
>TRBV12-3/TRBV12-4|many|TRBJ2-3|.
TGTGCCAGCAGTCCCTCCCGATGGAGCGCAAGCACAGATACGCAGTATTTT
CASSPSRWSASTDTQYF
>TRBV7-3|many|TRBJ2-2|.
TGTGCCAGCAGCTTAGGAGCCAACACCGGGGAGCTGTTTTTT
CASSLGANTGELFF
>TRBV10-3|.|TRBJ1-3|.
TGTGCCATCAGCCCATCAACCGGATCCAGCTCTGGAAACACCATATATTTT
CAISPSTGSSSGNTIYF
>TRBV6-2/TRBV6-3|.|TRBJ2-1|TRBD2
TGTGCCAGCATCGCGGGGGGCCAAACCTACAATGAGCAGTTCTTC
CASIAGGQTYNEQFF
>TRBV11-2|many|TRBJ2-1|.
TGTGCCAGCAGCTTAGATTCTAGGACCTTAGGGGGGAATGAGCAGTTCTTC
CASSLDSRTLGGNEQFF
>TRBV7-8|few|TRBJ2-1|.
TGTGCCAGCAGCCTCCAGACTATGACTCATGAGCAGTTCTTC
CASSLQTMTHEQFF
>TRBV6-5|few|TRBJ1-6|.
TGTGCCAGCAGTTACTCCCTTGGAGGTTTGGTCGATAATTCACCCCTCCACTTT
CASSYSLGGLVDNSPLHF
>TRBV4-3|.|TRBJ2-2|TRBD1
TGCGCCAGCAGCCAAGTGGCGACAGGGTTCGGGGAGCTGTTTTTT
CASSQVATGFGELFF
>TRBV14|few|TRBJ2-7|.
TGTGCCAGCAGCCAAGATCTTAGGGCAGGTTCCGAGCAGTACTTC
CASSQDLRAGSEQYF
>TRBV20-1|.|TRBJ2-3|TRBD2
TGCAGTGCTAGAGATAAAGGACTAGCGGGAGGGATAGATACGCAGTATTTT
CSARDKGLAGGIDTQYF
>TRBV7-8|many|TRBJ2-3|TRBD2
TGTGCCAGCAGCTTATTGGCGGGAGGGCCTGCAGATACGCAGTATTTT
CASSLLAGGPADTQYF
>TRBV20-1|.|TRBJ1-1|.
TGCAGTGGAGTCTCCATGAACACTGAAGCTTTCTTT
CSGVSMNTEAFF
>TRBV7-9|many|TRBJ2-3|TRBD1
TGTGCCAGCAGCGTTCTGGGGACAGCCCTCACAGATACGCAGTATTTT
CASSVLGTALTDTQYF
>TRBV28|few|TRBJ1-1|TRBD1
TGTGCCAGCAGTCCGTCCGGACAGGAGGACACTGAAGCTTTCTTT
CASSPSGQEDTEAFF
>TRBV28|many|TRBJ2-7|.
TGTGCCAGCAGCCACAAGTACGAGCAGTACTTC
CASSHKYEQYF
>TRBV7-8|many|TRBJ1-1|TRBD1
TGTGCCAGCAGCTTAGTCGGGACAGTTCTAACCACTGAAGCTTTCTTT
CASSLVGTVLTTEAFF
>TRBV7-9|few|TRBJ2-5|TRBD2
TGTGCCAGCAGCTTAGGTGCGGGAGCAAACTGGGGGACCCAGTACTTC
CASSLGAGANWGTQYF
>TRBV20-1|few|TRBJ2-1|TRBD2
TGCAGTGCTACATTGACTAGCGCCTCCTACAATGAGCAGTTCTTC
CSATLTSASYNEQFF